The text below deals with one T cell receptor (beta chain). Its cognate antigen has yet to be identified. Base qualities are not provided; no much larger clone lies one nucleotide away. The collaborating institutions used their own protocols to collect whole blood in K2EDTA tubes. For TCRbeta analysis, collaborator samples were shipped as frozen whole blood, as isolated PBMCs, or as DNA extracted from either sample type. This sample is drawn from a study of blood T cell repertoires in COVID-19 (dated by TCRdb to the early 2020s). Notes on the research overall: Samples covering the acute and convalescent phases of COVID-19 were provided by collaborators in the United States, Italy and Spain. Deeply sampled blood TCRbeta repertoires from subjects exposed to, actively infected with, or recovered from COVID-19 were included in the dataset. Samples were obtained from the ongoing ImmuneRACE study (first 160 participants) and from some 1,200 subjects provided by 6 global collaborators. The prospective study material was composed of cDNA or gDNA derived from T cells, B-cell-depleted T cells, or PBMCs. A de-identified subject ID, COVID-19 status, age in years and sex were almost always included in the sample metadata. A freely available public database, intended as a resource for researchers studying the immune response to SARS-CoV-2, is where the repertoires were released. HLA class I and class II types, where available, came from metadata supplied by the sample provider rather than from assay-based typing.

The germline V gene encodes CDR1 SNHLY and CDR2 FYNNEI. The germline V end is reduced by 10 bases and the J end by 7 bases; junction bases left unmatched: 12. Its CDR3 holds 14 amino acids, cysteine through phenylalanine. Only the CDR3 DNA stays, 42 bases, in frame from base 1. On the study overall, not on this receptor specifically: The amount of clinical and demographic metadata varied by source and participant and was provided uncurated.

TCRbeta CDR3 regions were amplified from genomic DNA using the immunoSEQ Assay, a bias-controlled multiplex PCR. On the study's bioinformatics: The number of nucleated cells in each sample was estimated from the amplification of reference gene primers within the assay. To quantify the absolute abundance of each unique TCRbeta CDR3 rearrangement, sequence reads were collapsed and filtered. For each sample, productive Simpson clonality was calculated by taking the square root of Simpson's diversity index across productive rearrangements. TCRdb took this table from immuneACCESS and kept in-frame rearrangements with V and J called. Such tables lack part of the clones; where checked against another copy, unresolved V genes explain under half of the gap, and the rest is unexplained. V and J calls and clone size come straight from that table; D and trimming were deduced from the DNA. This sample is represented by approximately 280,000 clones; approximately 85% of them were singletons. The leading ten clones occupy almost 9.5% of the sample.

This clonotype was obtained from a man in his late teens or twenties with active or convalescent COVID-19. The chain is made from TRBV2 and TRBJ2-7; 11 central bases correspond to TRBD2. Sequencing was carried out using peripheral blood. The CDR3 region has the sequence CATIGIAGGREQYF. Read as DNA, the sequence is TGTGCCACCATCGGAATAGCGGGGGGGAGGGAGCAGTACTTC.